This is a list of T cell receptor beta chains from one sample in a study of untreated major depressive disorder. Measured with immunoSEQ multiplex PCR; TCRdb has only the in-frame clones, and not every one. In the table there are 23,000 or so clones, about 89% of which are singletons. Sequenced sample: CD4+ T cells from PBMCs. The source is a woman in her twenties or thirties with major depressive disorder. Both conserved end residues are part of each CDR3. Fields, in order: D gene, V gene, clone size, J gene, CDR3 DNA, CDR3 protein. D genes are given only for firm matches. A row's size may be missing; if present it is once, few, many or a size class.

>TRBD1|TRBV25-1|once|TRBJ2-5
TGTGCCAGCAGTCAAGGGGGCCCGGAGACCCAGTACTTC
CASSQGGPETQYF
>-|TRBV6-5|-|TRBJ2-3
TGTGCCAGCAGTTACGGTGGGGGGTTCGCAGATACGCAGTATTTT
CASSYGGGFADTQYF
>TRBD1|TRBV5-6|-|TRBJ1-5
TGTGCCAGCAGCTACACAGGGGGCGAGGCTCGACTCGATCAGCCCCAGCATTTT
CASSYTGGEARLDQPQHF
>-|TRBV12-1|-|TRBJ2-5
TGTGCCAGCAGCTATGACGGACAGCCGGAAGAGACCCAGTACTTC
CASSYDGQPEETQYF
>TRBD2|TRBV4-2|-|TRBJ2-7
TGTGCCAGCAGCCAAGGGGGACTAAGCCACGAGCAGTACTTC
CASSQGGLSHEQYF
>TRBD1|TRBV5-4|-|TRBJ1-1
TGTGCCAGCAGCTCGGGACAGGGAAATGAAGCTTTCTTT
CASSSGQGNEAFF
>TRBD2|TRBV2|-|TRBJ2-7
TGTGCCTCTGTATTCCTAGCGGGGGCTTACGAGCAGTACTTC
CASVFLAGAYEQYF
>-|TRBV29-1|-|TRBJ2-5
TGCAGCGTTGAGCCCGGGCAAGAGACCCAGTACTTC
CSVEPGQETQYF
>TRBD2|TRBV27|-|TRBJ2-5
TGTGCCAGCACCCTTAGCGGGAGGGGTGGAGAGACCCAGTACTTC
CASTLSGRGGETQYF
>-|TRBV4-1|-|TRBJ1-2
TGCGCCAGCAGCCAAGACAGGACAATCTATGGCTACACCTTC
CASSQDRTIYGYTF
>TRBD2|TRBV7-2|-|TRBJ2-5
TGTGCCAGCAGTCAGCGGGGGGGCCGATACGGGACCCAGTACTTC
CASSQRGGRYGTQYF
>-|TRBV5-3|-|TRBJ1-5
TGTGCCAGAAGCTTGGACAGCCTGGTCTATCAGCCCCAGCATTTT
CARSLDSLVYQPQHF
>TRBD1|TRBV7-2|-|TRBJ2-1
TGTGCCAGCAGCCCCTCGGACAGGGTTTGCTTCTTC
CASSPSDRVCFF
>-|TRBV20-1|-|TRBJ1-1
TGCAGTGCTAGAGAGGGGAGGGCTTTCTTT
CSAREGRAFF
>-|TRBV5-1|-|TRBJ1-2
TGCGCCAGCAGCCCAGACACCTATGGCTACACCTTC
CASSPDTYGYTF
>TRBD1|TRBV7-9|-|TRBJ1-3
TGTGCCAGCAGCTTCTGGACAGGGGATAACACCATATATTTT
CASSFWTGDNTIYF
>TRBD2|TRBV28|-|TRBJ2-7
TGTGCCAGCAGGGGGGGGAGCTACTACGAGCAGTACTTC
CASRGGSYYEQYF
>TRBD2|TRBV19|-|TRBJ2-1
TGTGCCAGTAGTCCCGGGACTAGCGGGTATGCGGAGCAGTTCTTC
CASSPGTSGYAEQFF
>TRBD1|TRBV7-9|-|TRBJ1-2
TGTGCCAGCAGCCCCCGGTTGGGGGACAGGGCACTAAGGGGGGATGGCTACACCTTC
CASSPRLGDRALRGDGYTF
>-|TRBV4-3|-|TRBJ1-2
TGCGCCAGCAGTATCATTCCCGCAATTGGGGCAAATGGCTACACCTTC
CASSIIPAIGANGYTF
>TRBD1|TRBV27|-|TRBJ2-1
TGTGCCAGCAGTTTAGACAGGGTATTGAATGAGCAGTTCTTC
CASSLDRVLNEQFF
>TRBD1|TRBV7-8|-|TRBJ2-2
TGTGCCAGCAGCTTAAGACAGGGGCTTGCCGGGGAGCTGTTTTTT
CASSLRQGLAGELFF
>-|TRBV19|-|TRBJ1-3
TGTGCCAGTAGTCGCAGATCCTCTGGAAACACCATATATTTT
CASSRRSSGNTIYF
>-|TRBV27|once|TRBJ2-2
TGTGCCAGCAGTACCGGACTGGCGAACACCGGGGAGCTGTTTTTT
CASSTGLANTGELFF
>-|TRBV25-1|-|TRBJ1-2
TGTGCCAGCAGCGACCTCCGGGCGCATGGCTACACCTTC
CASSDLRAHGYTF
>-|TRBV19|-|TRBJ1-1
TGTGCCAGTAGCTTTTACCGGAACACTGAAGCTTTCTTT
CASSFYRNTEAFF
>TRBD1|TRBV28|-|TRBJ1-1
TGTGCCAGCAGTCCAACAGGGGGGGGTAAAACTGAAGCTTTCTTT
CASSPTGGGKTEAFF
>TRBD1|TRBV28|-|TRBJ1-5
TGTGCCAGGCTTCTGGGGGACAGGGGGGATAGCAATCAGCCCCAGCATTTT
CARLLGDRGDSNQPQHF
>-|TRBV29-1|-|TRBJ1-1
TGCAGCGTGATGAACGGTGGAACTGAAGCTTTCTTT
CSVMNGGTEAFF
>TRBD1|TRBV5-8|-|TRBJ2-3
TGTGCCAGCAGCTTGGTGGGACAGAGTATTAGCACAGATACGCAGTATTTT
CASSLVGQSISTDTQYF
>TRBD1|TRBV28|-|TRBJ1-4
TGTGCCACCTATCCCGGGACAGGGGGTGAAAAACTGTTTTTT
CATYPGTGGEKLFF
>-|TRBV21-1|-|TRBJ2-7
TGTGCCAGCAGCAAACCTCCGGCGGGACAGTTATACTACGAGCAGTACTTC
CASSKPPAGQLYYEQYF
>TRBD1|TRBV4-2|-|TRBJ1-4
TGTGCCAGCAGCTTCCAGGGACAGGGCGGGGGGGAAAAACTGTTTTTT
CASSFQGQGGGEKLFF